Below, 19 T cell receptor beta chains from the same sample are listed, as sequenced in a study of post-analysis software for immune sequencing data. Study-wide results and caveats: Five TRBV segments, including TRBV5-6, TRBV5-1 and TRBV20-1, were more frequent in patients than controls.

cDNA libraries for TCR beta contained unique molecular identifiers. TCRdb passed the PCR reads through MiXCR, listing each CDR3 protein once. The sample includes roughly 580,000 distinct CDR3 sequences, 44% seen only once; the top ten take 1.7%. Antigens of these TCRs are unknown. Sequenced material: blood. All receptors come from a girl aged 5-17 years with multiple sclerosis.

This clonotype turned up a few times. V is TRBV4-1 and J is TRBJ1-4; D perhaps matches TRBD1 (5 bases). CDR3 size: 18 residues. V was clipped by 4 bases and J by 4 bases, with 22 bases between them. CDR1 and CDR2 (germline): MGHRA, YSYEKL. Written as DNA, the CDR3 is TGCGCCAGCAGCCGGGCCCCTCGCCAGGGTCCGAATAATGAAAAACTGTTTTTT. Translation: CASSRAPRQGPNNEKLFF.

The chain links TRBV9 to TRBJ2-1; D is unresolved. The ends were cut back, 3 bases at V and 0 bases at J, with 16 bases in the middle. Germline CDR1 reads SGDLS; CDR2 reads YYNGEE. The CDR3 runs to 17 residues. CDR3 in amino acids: CASSDALSVFSYNEQFF. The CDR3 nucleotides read TGTGCCAGCAGCGATGCTCTAAGCGTGTTCTCCTACAATGAGCAGTTCTTC.

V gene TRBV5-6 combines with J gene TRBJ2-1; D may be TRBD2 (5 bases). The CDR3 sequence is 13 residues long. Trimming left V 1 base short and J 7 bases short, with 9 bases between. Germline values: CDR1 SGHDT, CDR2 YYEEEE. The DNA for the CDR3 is TGTGCCAGCAGCTTGTATGGCGGGAATGAGCAGTTCTTC. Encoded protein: CASSLYGGNEQFF.

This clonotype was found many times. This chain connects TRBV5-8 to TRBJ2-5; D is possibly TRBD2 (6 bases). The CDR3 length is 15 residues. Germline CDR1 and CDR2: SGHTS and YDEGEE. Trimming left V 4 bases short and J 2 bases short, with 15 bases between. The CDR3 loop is CASSPRGGSQETQYF. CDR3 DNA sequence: TGTGCCAGCAGCCCAAGGGGAGGAAGTCAAGAGACCCAGTACTTC.

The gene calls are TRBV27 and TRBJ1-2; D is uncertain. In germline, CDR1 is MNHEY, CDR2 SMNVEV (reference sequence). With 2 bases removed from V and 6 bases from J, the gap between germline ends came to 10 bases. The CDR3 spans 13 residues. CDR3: CASSLSPWDGYTF. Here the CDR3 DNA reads TGTGCCAGCAGTTTAAGTCCTTGGGATGGCTACACCTTC.

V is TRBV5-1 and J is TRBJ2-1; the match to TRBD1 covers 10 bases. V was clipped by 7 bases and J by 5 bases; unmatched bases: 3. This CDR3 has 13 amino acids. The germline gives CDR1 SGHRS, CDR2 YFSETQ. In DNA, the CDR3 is TGCGCCAGCCGGGACAGGGGAGACAATGAGCAGTTCTTC. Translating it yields CASRDRGDNEQFF.

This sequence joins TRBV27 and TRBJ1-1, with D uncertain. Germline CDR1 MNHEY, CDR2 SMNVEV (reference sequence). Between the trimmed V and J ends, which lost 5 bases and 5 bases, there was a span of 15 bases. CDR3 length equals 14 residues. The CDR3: CASSTLTGRTEAFF. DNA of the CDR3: TGTGCCAGCAGTACTTTAACCGGGAGGACTGAAGCTTTCTTT.

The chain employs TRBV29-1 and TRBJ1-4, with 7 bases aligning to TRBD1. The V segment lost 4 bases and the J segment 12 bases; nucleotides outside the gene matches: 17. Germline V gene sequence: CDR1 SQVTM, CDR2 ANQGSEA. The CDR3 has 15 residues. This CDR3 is CSVGDRPYSGGELFF. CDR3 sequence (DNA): TGCAGCGTTGGGGACAGACCTTACAGCGGCGGGGAACTGTTTTTT.

This CDR3 is CATTTGAYEQYF. DNA of the CDR3: TGTGCCACTACCACAGGGGCCTACGAGCAGTACTTC. The chain joins TRBV10-3 to TRBJ2-7; 7 positions agree with TRBD1. Germline V CDR1 and CDR2: ENHRY, SYGVKD. The CDR3 extends over 12 amino acids. V lost 10 bases, J lost 2 bases, and 5 bases stayed unmatched.

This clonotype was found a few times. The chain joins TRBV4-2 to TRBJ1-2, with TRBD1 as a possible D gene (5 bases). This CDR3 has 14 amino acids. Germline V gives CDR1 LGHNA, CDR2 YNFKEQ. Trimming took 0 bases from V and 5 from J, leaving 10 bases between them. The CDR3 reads CASSQEGTEYGYTF. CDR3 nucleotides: TGTGCCAGCAGCCAAGAAGGGACTGAGTATGGCTACACCTTC.

As DNA, the CDR3 is TGTGCCGGGGGACTAGCGGGAGGCGCTGAGCAGTTCTTC. Translated, it gives CAGGLAGGAEQFF. V usage is TRBV12-3 or TRBV12-4 and J usage is TRBJ2-1; TRBD2 matches 15 bases. The V segment lost 11 bases and the J segment 9 bases; nucleotides outside the gene matches: 5. The CDR3 extends over 13 amino acids.

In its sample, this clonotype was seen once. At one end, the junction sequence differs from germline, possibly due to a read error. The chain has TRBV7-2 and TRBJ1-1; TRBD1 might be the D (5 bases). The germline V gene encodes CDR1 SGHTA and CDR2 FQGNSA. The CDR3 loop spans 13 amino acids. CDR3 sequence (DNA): TGTGCCAGCACCTTAAAGGGTGGGGGGGAAGCTTTCTTT. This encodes CASTLKGGGEAFF.

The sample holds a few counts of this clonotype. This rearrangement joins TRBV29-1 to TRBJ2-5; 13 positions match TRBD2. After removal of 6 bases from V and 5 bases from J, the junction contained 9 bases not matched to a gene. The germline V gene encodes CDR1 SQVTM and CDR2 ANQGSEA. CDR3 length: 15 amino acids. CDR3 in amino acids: CSVILAGGPRETQYF. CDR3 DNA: TGCAGCGTAATACTAGCGGGGGGGCCTCGGGAGACCCAGTACTTC.

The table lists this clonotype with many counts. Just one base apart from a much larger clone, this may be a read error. The CDR3 reads CASRASGTVDIQYF. The CDR3 nucleotides are TGCGCCAGCAGGGCCTCCGGGACAGTCGACATTCAGTACTTC. The chain recombines TRBV10-2 with TRBJ2-4; TRBD1 matches 7 bases. The CDR3 covers 14 residues. V dropped 6 bases and J dropped 8; count of bases not matched to a gene: 10. Germline values: CDR1 WSHSY, CDR2 SAAADI.

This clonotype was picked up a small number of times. The CDR3 coding sequence is TGTGCCAGCAGCCGAGGGAGTGAAACGCAGTATTTT. It specifies CASSRGSETQYF. The V and J genes are TRBV4-2 and TRBJ2-3; D is perhaps TRBD2 (5 bases). Germline lookup yields CDR1 LGHNA and CDR2 YNFKEQ. The CDR3 is 12 residues long. V shed 4 bases and J shed 9 bases, with 11 bases lying between them.

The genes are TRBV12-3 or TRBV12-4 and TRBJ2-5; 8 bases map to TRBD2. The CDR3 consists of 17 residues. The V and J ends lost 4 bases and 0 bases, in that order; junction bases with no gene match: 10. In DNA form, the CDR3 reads TGTGCCAGCAGTTCCCTTAGGGCTAGCGGGTACCAAGAGACCCAGTACTTC. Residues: CASSSLRASGYQETQYF.

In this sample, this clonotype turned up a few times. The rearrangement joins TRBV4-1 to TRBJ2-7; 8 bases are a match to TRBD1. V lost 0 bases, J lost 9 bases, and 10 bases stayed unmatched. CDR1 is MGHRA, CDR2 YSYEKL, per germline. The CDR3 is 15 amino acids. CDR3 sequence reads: CASSQDERTGNGQYF. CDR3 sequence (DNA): TGCGCCAGCAGCCAAGATGAAAGGACAGGGAACGGGCAGTACTTC.

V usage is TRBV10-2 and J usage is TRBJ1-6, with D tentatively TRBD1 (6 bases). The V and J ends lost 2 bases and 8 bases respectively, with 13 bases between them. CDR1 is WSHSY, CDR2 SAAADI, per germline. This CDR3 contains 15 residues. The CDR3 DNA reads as TGCGCCAGCAGTGAGCACCAGGGGTTTGATTCACCCCTCCACTTT. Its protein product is CASSEHQGFDSPLHF.

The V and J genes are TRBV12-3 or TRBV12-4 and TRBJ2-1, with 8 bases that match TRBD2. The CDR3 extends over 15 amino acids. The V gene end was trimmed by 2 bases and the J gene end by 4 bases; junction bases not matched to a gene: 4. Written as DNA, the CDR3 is TGTGCCAGCAGTTTATTAGCGGGGAGGTACAATGAGCAGTTCTTC. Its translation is CASSLLAGRYNEQFF.